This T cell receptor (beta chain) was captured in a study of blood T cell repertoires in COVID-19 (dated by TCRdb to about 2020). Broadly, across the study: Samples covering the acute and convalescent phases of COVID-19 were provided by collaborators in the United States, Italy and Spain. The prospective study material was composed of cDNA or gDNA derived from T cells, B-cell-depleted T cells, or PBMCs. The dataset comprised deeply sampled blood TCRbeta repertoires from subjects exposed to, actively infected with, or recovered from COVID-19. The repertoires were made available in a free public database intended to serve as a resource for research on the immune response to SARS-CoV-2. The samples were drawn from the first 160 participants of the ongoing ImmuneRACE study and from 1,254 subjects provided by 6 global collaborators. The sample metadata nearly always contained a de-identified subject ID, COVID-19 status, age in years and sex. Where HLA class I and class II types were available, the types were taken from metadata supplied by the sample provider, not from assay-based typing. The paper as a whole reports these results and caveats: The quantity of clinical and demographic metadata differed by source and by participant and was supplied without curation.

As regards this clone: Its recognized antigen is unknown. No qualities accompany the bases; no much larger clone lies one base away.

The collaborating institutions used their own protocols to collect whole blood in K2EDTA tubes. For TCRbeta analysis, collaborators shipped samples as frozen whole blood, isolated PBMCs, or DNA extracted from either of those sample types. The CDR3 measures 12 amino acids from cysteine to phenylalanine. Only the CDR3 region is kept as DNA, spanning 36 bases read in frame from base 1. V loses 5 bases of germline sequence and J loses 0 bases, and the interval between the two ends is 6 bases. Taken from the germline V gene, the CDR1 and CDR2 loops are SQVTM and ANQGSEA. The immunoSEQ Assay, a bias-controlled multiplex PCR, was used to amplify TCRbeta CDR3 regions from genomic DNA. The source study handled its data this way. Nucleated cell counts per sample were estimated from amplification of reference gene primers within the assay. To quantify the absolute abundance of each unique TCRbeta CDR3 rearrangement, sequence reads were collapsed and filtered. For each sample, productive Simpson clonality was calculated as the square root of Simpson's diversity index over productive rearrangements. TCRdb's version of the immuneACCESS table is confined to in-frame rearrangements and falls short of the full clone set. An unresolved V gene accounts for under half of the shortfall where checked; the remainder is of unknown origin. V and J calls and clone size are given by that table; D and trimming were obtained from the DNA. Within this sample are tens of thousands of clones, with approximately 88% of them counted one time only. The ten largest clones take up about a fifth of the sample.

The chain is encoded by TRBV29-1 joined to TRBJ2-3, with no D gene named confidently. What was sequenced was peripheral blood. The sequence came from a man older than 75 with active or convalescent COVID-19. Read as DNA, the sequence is TGCAGCGTTCAGACTAGCACAGATACGCAGTATTTT. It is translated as CSVQTSTDTQYF.